The clone carrying this T cell receptor beta chain has a count of ten or more. The entry originates in a study of T cells in Graves' hyperthyroidism and ophthalmopathy. On the study more broadly: Peripheral blood collection took place at initial diagnosis, before any treatment.

In germline, CDR1 is SGHTA, CDR2 FQGNSA. This CDR3 region has 14 residues. Trimming took off 3 bases at V and 2 bases at J, with 9 bases between the two ends. Over 18 months, lack of ophthalmopathy progression marked Graves' hyperthyroidism as stable. Clinical symptoms, serum thyroxine, TRAb, thyroid ultrasound and orbital computed tomography informed diagnoses. Amplification of TCR beta CDR3 regions was performed using RNA transcripts as template. First-round RT-PCR with HTBI primers amplified the TCR CDR3 region. Using its own MiXCR run on the multiplex PCR reads, TCRdb lists one record per CDR3 protein. The sample holds 95,000 to 110,000 distinct CDR3 sequences; about 15% are singletons and the top ten take less than 50%.

The specimen sequenced was blood. This TCR derives from a woman aged 50 to 60 with Graves' hyperthyroidism. The chain combines TRBV7-2 with TRBJ2-3; no definite D call. The CDR3 region has the DNA TGTGCCAGCAGCTTGCTACAATACACAGATACGCAGTATTTT. This gives the protein CASSLLQYTDTQYF.